This TCR beta chain was captured by sequencing in a study of cytomegalovirus exposure and HLA in healthy donors. The CDR3 has 15 residues. CDR1 is SGHKS, CDR2 YYEKEE, per germline (reference sequence). Trimming stripped 1 base from V and 0 bases from J, with 7 bases between. The PCR had 60 Vbeta and 13 Jbeta primers. The data were produced by immunoSEQ multiplex PCR, yet TCRdb's version contains in-frame clones alone and is incomplete. Reported are roughly 100,000 clones; the ten largest clones contain 3.4%. A word on this clone: Its specificity is not known.

Findings of the study overall: TCR beta sequences reportedly predicted most subjects' HLA-A and HLA-B alleles accurately. CMV serostatus was the sole immune exposure data available. Later examination showed HLA-associated TCR beta chains had greater clonal expansion than equally common others.

The TCR comes from a woman aged 25 to 39 in good health and CMV-seronegative. The sample comprised PBMCs. J is TRBJ1-4 and V is TRBV5-5; possibly TRBD1 for D (5 bases). The CDR3 nucleotides read TGTGCCAGCAGCTTGATAGGGGCAACTAATGAAAAACTGTTTTTT. Its translation is CASSLIGATNEKLFF.